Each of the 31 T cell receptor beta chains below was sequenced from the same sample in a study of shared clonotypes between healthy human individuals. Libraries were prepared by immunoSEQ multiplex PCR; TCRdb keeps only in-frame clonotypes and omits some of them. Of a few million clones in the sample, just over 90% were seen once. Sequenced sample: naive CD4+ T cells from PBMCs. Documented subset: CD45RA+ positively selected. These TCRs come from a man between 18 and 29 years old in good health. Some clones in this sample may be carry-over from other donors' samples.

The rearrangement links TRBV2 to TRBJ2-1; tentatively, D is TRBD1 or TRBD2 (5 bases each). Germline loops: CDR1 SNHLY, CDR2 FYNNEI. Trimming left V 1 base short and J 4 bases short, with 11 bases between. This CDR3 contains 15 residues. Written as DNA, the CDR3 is TGTGCCAGCAGTGAAGGGCAGGGAGATTACAATGAGCAGTTCTTC. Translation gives CASSEGQGDYNEQFF.

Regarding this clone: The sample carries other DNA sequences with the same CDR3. CDR3 loop: CASSFGSGNTIYF. CDR3 nucleotides: TGTGCCAGCAGCTTCGGCTCTGGAAACACCATATATTTT. The rearrangement joins TRBV7-9 to TRBJ1-3; unclear D gene. Germline V lookup: CDR1 SEHNR, CDR2 FQNEAQ (reference sequence). V lost 3 bases, J lost 0 bases, and 3 bases lay in between. This CDR3 has 13 amino acids.

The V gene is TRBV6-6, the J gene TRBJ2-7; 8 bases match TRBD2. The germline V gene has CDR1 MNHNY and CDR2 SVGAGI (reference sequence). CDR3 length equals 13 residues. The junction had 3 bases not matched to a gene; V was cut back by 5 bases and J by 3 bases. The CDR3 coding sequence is TGTGCCAGCAGTAGCGGGAGTGTCTACGAGCAGTACTTC. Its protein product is CASSSGSVYEQYF.

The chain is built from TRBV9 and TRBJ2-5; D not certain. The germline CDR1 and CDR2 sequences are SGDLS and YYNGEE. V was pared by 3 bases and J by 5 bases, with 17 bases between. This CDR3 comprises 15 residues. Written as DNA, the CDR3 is TGTGCCAGCAGCGGCTCGACCACCCCGGGCGAGACCCAGTACTTC. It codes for CASSGSTTPGETQYF.

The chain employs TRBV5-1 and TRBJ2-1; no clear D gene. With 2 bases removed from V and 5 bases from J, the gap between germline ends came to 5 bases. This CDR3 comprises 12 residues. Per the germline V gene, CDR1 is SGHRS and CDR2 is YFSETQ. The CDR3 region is CASSFKDNEQFF. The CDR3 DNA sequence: TGCGCCAGCAGCTTTAAAGACAATGAGCAGTTCTTC.

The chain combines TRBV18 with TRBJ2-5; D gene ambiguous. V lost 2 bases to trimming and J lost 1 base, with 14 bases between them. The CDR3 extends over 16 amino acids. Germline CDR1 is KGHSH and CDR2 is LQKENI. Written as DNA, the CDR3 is TGTGCCAGCTCACCATCCTCTCCGCAGGCCCAAGAGACCCAGTACTTC. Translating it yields CASSPSSPQAQETQYF.

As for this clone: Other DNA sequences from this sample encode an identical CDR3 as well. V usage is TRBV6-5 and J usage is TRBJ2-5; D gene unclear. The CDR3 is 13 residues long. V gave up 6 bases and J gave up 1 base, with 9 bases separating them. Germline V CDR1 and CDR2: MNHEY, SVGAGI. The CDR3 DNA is TGTGCCAGCAGCTTGGGTCGCCAAGAGACCCAGTACTTC. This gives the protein CASSLGRQETQYF.

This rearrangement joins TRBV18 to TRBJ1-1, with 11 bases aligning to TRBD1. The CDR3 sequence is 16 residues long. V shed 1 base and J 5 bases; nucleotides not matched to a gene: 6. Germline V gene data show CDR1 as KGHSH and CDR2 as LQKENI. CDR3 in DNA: TGTGCCAGCTCACCACAGGGGACAGGGGGAGGTACTGAAGCTTTCTTT. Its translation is CASSPQGTGGGTEAFF.

The CDR3 bases are TGCGCCAGCAGCCAACCTAGGATAGCCAAAAACATTCAGTACTTC. It specifies CASSQPRIAKNIQYF. The gene calls are TRBV4-1 and TRBJ2-4, with unresolved D. The CDR3 extends over 15 amino acids. Trimming pared 2 bases from V and 0 bases from J, leaving 8 bases between. CDR1 and CDR2 (germline): MGHRA, YSYEKL.

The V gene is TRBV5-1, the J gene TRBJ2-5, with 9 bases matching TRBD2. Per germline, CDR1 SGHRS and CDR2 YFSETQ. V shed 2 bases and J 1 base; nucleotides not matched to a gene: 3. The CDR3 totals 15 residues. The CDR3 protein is CASSFNSGSQETQYF. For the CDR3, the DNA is TGCGCCAGCAGCTTTAATAGCGGGAGCCAAGAGACCCAGTACTTC.

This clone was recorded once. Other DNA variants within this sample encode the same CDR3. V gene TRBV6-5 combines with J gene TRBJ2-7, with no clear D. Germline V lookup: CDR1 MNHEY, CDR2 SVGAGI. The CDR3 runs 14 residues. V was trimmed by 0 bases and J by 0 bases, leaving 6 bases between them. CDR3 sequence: CASSYSRTSYEQYF. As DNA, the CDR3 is TGTGCCAGCAGTTACTCCAGGACCTCCTACGAGCAGTACTTC.

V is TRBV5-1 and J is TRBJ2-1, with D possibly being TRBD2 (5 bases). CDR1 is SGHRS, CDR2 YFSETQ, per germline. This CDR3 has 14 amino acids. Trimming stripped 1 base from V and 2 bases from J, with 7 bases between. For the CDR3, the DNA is TGCGCCAGCAGCTTGCTAGCTCCCTACAATGAGCAGTTCTTC. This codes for CASSLLAPYNEQFF.

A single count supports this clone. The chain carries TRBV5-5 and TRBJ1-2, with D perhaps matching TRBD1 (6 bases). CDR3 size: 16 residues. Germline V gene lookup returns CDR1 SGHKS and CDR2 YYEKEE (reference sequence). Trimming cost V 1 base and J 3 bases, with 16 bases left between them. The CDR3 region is CASSLHNREFHYGYTF. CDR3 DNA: TGTGCCAGCAGCTTGCATAACAGGGAATTCCACTATGGCTACACCTTC.

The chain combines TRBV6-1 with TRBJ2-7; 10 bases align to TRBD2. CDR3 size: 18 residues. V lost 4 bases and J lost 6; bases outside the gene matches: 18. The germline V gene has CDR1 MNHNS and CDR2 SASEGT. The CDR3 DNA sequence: TGTGCCAGCAGTGTTACAGGGAGACGGGGACTAGCGATTTTCGAGCAGTACTTC. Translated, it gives CASSVTGRRGLAIFEQYF.

CDR3 sequence reads: CASSFNGGTEAFF. CDR3 DNA: TGTGCCAGCAGCTTCAACGGCGGCACTGAAGCTTTCTTT. The V call is TRBV7-9, the J call TRBJ1-1, with no clear D. This CDR3 spans 13 amino acids. The V gene lost 3 bases and the J gene lost 4 bases, with 9 bases spanning the gap. Germline CDR1 SEHNR, CDR2 FQNEAQ (reference sequence).

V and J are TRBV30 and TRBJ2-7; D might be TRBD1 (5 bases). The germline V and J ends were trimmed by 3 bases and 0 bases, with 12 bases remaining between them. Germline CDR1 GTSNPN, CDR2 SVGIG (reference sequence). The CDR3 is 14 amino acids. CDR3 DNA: TGTGCCTGGAGAGAATGGACATACTCCTACGAGCAGTACTTC. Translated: CAWREWTYSYEQYF.

CDR3 coding DNA: TGTGCCAGCAGAAGGGGGCTTCCCTACGAGCAGTACTTC. Its translation is CASRRGLPYEQYF. The genes are TRBV28 and TRBJ2-7; 7 bases fit TRBD1. The CDR3 is 13 amino acids. With 6 bases clipped from V and 2 bases from J, the junction kept 4 bases outside the gene matches. CDR1 and CDR2 from the germline V gene are MDHEN and SYDVKM.

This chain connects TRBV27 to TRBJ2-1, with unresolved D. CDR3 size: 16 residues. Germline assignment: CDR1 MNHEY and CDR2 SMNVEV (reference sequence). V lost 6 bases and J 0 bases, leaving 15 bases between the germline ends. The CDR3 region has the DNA TGTGCCAGCAGAACGACGTCGTTAAGCTCCTACAATGAGCAGTTCTTC. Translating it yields CASRTTSLSSYNEQFF.

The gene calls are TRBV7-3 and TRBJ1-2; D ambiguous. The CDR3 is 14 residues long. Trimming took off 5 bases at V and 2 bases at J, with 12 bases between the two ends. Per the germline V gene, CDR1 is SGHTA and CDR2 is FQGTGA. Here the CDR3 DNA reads TGTGCCAGCAGCCCTGGAATAGGCAACTATGGCTACACCTTC. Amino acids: CASSPGIGNYGYTF.

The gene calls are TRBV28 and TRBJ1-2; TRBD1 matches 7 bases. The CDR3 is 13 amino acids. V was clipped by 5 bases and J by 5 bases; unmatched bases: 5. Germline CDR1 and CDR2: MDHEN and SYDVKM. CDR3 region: CASSQGVFYGYTF. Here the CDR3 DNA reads TGTGCCAGCAGTCAGGGGGTGTTTTATGGCTACACCTTC.

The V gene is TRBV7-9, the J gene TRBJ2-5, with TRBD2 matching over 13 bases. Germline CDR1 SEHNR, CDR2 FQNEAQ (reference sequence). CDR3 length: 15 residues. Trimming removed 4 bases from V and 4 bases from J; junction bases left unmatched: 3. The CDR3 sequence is CASSSTSGRGETQYF. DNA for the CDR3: TGTGCCAGCAGCTCTACTAGCGGGAGGGGAGAGACCCAGTACTTC.

This chain's CDR3 is CASSPAVGGGSYEQYF. The DNA of the CDR3 is TGTGCCAGCTCACCCGCTGTCGGGGGTGGGTCCTACGAGCAGTACTTC. The gene calls are TRBV18 and TRBJ2-7, with D perhaps TRBD2 (6 bases). V was trimmed by 3 bases and J by 1 base, leaving 16 bases between them. The CDR3 length is 16 residues. From germline, CDR1 is KGHSH and CDR2 LQKENI.

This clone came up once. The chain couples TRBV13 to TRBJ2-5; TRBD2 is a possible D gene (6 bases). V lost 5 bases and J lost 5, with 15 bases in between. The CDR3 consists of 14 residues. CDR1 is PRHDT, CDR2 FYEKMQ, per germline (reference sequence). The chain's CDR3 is CASSPRLGPETQYF. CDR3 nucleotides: TGTGCCAGCAGCCCACGACTAGGTCCCGAGACCCAGTACTTC.

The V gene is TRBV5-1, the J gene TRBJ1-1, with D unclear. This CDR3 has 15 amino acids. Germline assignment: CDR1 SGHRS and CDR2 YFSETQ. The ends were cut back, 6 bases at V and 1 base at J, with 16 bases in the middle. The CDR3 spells CASTLSAVSNTEAFF. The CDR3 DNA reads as TGCGCCAGCACCCTCTCAGCCGTCTCGAACACTGAAGCTTTCTTT.

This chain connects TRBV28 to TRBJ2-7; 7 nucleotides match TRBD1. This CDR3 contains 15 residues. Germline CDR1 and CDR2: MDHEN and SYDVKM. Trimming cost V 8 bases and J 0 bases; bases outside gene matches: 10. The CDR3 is CASSVPDRSSYEQYF. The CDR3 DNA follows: TGTGCCAGCTCTGTCCCGGACAGGAGCTCCTACGAGCAGTACTTC.

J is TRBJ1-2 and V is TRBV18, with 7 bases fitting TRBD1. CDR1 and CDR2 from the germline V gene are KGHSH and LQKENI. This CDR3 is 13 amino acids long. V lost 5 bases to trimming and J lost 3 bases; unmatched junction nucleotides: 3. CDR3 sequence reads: CASSATGDYGYTF. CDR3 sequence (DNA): TGTGCCAGCTCAGCCACAGGGGACTATGGCTACACCTTC. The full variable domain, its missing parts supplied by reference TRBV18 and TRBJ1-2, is NAGVMQNPRHLVRRRGQEARLRCSPMKGHSHVYWYRQLPEEGLKFMVYLQKENIIDESGMPKERFSAEFPKEGPSILRIQQVVRGDSAAYFCASSATGDYGYTFGSGTRLTVV.

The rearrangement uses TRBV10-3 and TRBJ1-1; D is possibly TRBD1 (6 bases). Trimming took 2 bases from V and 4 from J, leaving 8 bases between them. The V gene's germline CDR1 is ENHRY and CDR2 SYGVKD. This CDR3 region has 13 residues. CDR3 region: CAISEQQGTEAFF. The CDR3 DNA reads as TGTGCCATCAGTGAGCAACAGGGCACTGAAGCTTTCTTT.

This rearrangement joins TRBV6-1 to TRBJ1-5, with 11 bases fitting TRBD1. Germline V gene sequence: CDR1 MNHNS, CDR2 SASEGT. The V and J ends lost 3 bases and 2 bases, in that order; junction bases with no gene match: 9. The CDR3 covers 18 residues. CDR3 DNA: TGTGCCAGCAGTGAGTGGACAGGGGGCTCGGGTCGCAATCAGCCCCAGCATTTT. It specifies CASSEWTGGSGRNQPQHF.

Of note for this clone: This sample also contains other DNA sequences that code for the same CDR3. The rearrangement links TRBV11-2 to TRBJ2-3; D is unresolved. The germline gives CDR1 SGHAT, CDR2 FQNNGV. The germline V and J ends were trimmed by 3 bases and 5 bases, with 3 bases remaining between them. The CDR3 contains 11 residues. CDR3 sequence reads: CASSLGDTQYF. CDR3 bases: TGTGCCAGCAGCTTGGGAGATACGCAGTATTTT.

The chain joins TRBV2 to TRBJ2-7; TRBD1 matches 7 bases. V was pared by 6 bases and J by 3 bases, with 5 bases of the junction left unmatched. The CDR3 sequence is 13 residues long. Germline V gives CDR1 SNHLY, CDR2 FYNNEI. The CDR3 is CASRDDRVYEQYF. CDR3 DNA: TGTGCCAGCAGAGATGACAGGGTCTACGAGCAGTACTTC.

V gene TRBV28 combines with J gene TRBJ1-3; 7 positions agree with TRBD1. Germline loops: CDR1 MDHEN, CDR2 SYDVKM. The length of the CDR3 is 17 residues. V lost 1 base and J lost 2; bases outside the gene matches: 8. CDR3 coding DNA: TGTGCCAGCAGTTTATTCCTCTCCGGGACAGCTGGAAACACCATATATTTT. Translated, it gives CASSLFLSGTAGNTIYF.